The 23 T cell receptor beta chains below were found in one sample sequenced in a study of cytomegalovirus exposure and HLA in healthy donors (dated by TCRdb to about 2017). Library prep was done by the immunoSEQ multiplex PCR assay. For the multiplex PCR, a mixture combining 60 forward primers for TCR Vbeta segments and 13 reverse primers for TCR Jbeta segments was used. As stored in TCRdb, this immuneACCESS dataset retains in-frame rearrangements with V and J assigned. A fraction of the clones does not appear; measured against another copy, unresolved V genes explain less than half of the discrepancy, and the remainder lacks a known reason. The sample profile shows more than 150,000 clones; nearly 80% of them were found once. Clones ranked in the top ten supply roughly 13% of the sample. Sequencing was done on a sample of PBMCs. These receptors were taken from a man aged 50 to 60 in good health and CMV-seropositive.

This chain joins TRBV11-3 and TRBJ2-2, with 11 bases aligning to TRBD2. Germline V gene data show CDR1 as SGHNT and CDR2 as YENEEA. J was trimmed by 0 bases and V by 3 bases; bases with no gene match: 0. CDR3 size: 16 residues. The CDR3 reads CASSLGLAANTGELFF. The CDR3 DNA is TGTGCCAGCAGCTTGGGACTAGCGGCGAACACCGGGGAGCTGTTTTTT.

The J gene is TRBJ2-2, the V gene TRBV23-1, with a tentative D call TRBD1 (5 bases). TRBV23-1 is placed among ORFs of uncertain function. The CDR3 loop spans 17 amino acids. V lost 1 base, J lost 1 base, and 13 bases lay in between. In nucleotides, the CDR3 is TGCGCCAGCAGTCAATTCCCGGCCAGGGTGAACACCGGGGAGCTGTTTTTT. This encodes CASSQFPARVNTGELFF.

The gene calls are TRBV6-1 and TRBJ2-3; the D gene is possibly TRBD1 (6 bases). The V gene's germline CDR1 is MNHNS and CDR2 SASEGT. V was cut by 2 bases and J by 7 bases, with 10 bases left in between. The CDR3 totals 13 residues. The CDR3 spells CASSEQGLNTQYF. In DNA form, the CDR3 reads TGTGCCAGCAGTGAACAGGGGTTGAATACGCAGTATTTT.

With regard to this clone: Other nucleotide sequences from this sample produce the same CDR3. CDR3: CASSPHGTGPHGYTF. Here the CDR3 DNA reads TGTGCCAGCAGCCCCCATGGGACAGGGCCCCATGGCTACACCTTC. The chain employs TRBV13 and TRBJ1-2; 9 nucleotides match TRBD1. V trimming: 5 bases; J trimming: 6 bases; junction bases outside the gene matches: 10. Germline V gene data show CDR1 as PRHDT and CDR2 as FYEKMQ (reference sequence). The CDR3 runs 15 residues.

CDR3 DNA sequence: TGTGCCAGCAGCCAGAGGACAGACCCGAACACCGGGGAGCTGTTTTTT. The encoded protein is CASSQRTDPNTGELFF. This sequence joins TRBV4-2 and TRBJ2-2; the D gene is possibly TRBD1 (6 bases). Trimming removed 3 bases from V and 0 bases from J, with 11 bases in between. CDR1 and CDR2 from the germline V gene are LGHNA and YNFKEQ. The length of the CDR3 is 16 residues.

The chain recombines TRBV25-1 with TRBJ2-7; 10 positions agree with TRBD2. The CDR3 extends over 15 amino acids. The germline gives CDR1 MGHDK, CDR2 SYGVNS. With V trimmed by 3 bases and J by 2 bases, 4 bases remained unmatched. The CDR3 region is CASSELAGGPYEQYF. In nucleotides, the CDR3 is TGTGCCAGCAGTGAGTTAGCGGGGGGCCCCTACGAGCAGTACTTC.

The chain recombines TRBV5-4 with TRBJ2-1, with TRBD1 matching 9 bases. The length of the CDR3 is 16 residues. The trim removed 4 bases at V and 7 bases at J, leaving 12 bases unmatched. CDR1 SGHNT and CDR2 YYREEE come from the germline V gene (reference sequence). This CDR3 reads CASSLTGTGNWNEQFF. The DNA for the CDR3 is TGTGCCAGCAGCCTCACCGGGACAGGGAACTGGAATGAGCAGTTCTTC.

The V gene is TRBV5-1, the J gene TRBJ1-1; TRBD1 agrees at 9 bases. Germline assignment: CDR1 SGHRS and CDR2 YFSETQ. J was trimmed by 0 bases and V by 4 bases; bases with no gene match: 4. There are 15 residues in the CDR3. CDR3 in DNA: TGCGCCAGCAGCGGGACAGGGAGCATGAACACTGAAGCTTTCTTT. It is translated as CASSGTGSMNTEAFF.

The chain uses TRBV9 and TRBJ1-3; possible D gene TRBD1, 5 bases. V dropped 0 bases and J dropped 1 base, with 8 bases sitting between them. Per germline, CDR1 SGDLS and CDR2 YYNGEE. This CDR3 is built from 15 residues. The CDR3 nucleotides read TGTGCCAGCAGCGTAGAGGGGAAGTCTGGAAACACCATATATTTT. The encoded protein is CASSVEGKSGNTIYF.

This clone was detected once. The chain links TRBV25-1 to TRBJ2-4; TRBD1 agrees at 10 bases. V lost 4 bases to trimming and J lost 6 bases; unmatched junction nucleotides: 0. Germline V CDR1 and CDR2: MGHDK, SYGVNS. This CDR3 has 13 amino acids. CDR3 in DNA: TGTGCCAGCAGTGGGACAGGGGGAAACATTCAGTACTTC. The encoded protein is CASSGTGGNIQYF.

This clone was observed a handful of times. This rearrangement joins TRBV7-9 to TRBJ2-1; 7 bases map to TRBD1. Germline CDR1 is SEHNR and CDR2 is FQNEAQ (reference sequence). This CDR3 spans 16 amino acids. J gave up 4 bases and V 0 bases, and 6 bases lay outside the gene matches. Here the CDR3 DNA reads TGTGCCAGCAGCTTAGCGCTTGGGACAGCGTACAATGAGCAGTTCTTC. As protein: CASSLALGTAYNEQFF.

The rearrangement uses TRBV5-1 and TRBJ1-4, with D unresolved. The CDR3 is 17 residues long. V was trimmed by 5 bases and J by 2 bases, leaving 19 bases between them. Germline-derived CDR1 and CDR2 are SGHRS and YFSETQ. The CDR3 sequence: CASSSDIRGGTNEKLFF. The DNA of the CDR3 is TGCGCCAGCAGTTCCGACATTCGGGGAGGGACTAATGAAAAACTGTTTTTT.

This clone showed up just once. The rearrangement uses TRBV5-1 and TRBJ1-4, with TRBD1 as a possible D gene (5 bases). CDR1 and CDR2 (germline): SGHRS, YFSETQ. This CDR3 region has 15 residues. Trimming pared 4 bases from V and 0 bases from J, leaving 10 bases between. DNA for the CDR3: TGCGCCAGCAGCGTGGGACTTGCAACTAATGAAAAACTGTTTTTT. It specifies CASSVGLATNEKLFF.

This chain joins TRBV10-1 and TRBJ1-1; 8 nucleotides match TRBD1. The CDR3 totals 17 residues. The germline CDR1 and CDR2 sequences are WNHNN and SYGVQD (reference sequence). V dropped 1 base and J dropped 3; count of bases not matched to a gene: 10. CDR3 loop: CASSEYGTGPKYTEAFF. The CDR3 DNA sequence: TGCGCCAGCAGTGAGTACGGGACAGGACCAAAATACACTGAAGCTTTCTTT.

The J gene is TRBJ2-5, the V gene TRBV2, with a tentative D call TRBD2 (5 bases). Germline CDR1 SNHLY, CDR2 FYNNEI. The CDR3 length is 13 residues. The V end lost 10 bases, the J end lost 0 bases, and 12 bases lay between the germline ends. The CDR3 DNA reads TGTGCCACCACGGGAACAGACCAAGAGACCCAGTACTTC. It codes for CATTGTDQETQYF.

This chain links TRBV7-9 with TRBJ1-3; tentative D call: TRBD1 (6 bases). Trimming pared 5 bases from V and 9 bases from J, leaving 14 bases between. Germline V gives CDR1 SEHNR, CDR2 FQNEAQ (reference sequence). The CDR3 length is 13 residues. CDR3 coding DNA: TGTGCCAGCAGCCCGCGGACAGACCGCACCATATATTTT. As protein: CASSPRTDRTIYF. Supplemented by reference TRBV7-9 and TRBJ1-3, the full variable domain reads DTGVSQNPRHKITKRGQNVTFRCDPISEHNRLYWYRQTLGQGPEFLTYFQNEAQLEKSRLLSDRFSAERPKGSFSTLEIQRTEQGDSAMYLCASSPRTDRTIYFGEGSWLTVV.

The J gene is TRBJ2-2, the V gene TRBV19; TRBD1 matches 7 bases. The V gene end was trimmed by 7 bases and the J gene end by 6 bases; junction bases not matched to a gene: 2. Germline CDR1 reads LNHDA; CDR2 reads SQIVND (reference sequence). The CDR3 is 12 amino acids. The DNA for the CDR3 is TGTGCCAGTACCACAGGGGCCGGGGAGCTGTTTTTT. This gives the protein CASTTGAGELFF.

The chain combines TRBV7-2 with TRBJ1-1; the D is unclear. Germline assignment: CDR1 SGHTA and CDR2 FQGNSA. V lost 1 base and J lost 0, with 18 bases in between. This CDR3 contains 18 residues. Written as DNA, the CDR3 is TGTGCCAGCAGCTTAGTCGTAGGCAGGTCCCGATTGAACACTGAAGCTTTCTTT. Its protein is CASSLVVGRSRLNTEAFF.

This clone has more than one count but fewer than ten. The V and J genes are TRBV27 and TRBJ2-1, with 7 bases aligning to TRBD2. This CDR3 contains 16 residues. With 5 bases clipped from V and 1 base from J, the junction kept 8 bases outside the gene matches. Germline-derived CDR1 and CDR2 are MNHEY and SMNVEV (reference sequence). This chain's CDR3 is CASSPTWGGSYNEQFF. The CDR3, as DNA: TGTGCCAGCAGTCCCACGTGGGGGGGGTCCTACAATGAGCAGTTCTTC.

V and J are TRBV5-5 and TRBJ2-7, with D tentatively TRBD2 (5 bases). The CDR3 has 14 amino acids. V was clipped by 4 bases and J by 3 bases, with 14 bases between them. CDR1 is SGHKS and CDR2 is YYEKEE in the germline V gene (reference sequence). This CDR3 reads CASSPKGLIYEQYV. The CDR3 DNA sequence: TGTGCCAGCAGCCCAAAAGGACTGATCTACGAGCAGTACGTC.

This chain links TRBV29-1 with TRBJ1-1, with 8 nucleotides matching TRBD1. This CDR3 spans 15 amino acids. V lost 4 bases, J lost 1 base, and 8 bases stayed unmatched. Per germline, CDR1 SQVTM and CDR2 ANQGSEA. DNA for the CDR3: TGCAGCGTTGTGGACAGGGCACATAAGAACACTGAAGCTTTCTTT. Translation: CSVVDRAHKNTEAFF.

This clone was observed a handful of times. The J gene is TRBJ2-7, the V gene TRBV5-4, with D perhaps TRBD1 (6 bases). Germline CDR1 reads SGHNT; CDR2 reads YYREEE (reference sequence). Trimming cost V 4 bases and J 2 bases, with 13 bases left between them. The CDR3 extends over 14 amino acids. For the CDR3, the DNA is TGTGCCAGCAGCACGGCCGGGACACCCTACGAGCAGTACGTC. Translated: CASSTAGTPYEQYV.

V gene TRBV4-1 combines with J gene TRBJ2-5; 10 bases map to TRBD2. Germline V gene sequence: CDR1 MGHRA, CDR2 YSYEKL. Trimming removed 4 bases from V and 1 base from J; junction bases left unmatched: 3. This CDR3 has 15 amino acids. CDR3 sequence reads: CASSRLAGPQETQYF. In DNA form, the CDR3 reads TGCGCCAGCAGCCGACTAGCGGGCCCCCAAGAGACCCAGTACTTC.